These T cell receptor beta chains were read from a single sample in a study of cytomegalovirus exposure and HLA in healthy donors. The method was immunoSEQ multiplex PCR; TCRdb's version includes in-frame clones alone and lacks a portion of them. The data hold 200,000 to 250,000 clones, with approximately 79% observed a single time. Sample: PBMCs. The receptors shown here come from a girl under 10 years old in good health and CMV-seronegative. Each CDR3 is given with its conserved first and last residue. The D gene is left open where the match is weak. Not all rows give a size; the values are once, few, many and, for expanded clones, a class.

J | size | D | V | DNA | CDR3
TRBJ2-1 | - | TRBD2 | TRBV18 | TGTGCCAGCTCACCGGGACTAGCGTCCTACAATGAGCAGTTCTTC | CASSPGLASYNEQFF
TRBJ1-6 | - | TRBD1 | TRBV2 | TGTGCCAGCAGTGGGGGACAGTCTAACGCCAATTCACCCCTCCACTTT | CASSGGQSNANSPLHF
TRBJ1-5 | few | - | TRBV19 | TGTGCCAGTAGTATCCGGGGGGTGGGGGGGCAGCCCCAGCATTTT | CASSIRGVGGQPQHF
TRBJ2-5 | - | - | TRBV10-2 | TGCGCCAGCAGCCCTCGGCCGGGAAAGACCCAGTACTTC | CASSPRPGKTQYF
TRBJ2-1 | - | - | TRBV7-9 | TGTGCCAGCAGCTCCGGGACTTCCCTACTGAATGAGCAGTTCTTC | CASSSGTSLLNEQFF
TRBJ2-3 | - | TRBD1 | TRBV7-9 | TGTGCCAGCAGCCCCACGGGGACAGGGGGTGCAGATACGCAGTATTTT | CASSPTGTGGADTQYF
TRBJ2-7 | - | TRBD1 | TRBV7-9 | TGTGCCAGCGGGGACAGGGGATACGAGCAGTACTTC | CASGDRGYEQYF
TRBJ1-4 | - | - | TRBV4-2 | TGTGCCAGCAGCCAAACGACAGGTGCTAATGAAAAACTGTTTTTT | CASSQTTGANEKLFF
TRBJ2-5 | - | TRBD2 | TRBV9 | TGTGCCAGCAGCGTAGTTCGGGGGGGGCCTTATAGTTTGTCAGAGACCCAGTACTTC | CASSVVRGGPYSLSETQYF
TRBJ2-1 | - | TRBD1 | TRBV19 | TGTGCCAGTAGTATAGATTCAACGCGGACAGGGTTACCCTACAATGAGCAGTTCTTC | CASSIDSTRTGLPYNEQFF
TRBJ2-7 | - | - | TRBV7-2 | TGTGCCAGCAGCTCAGTCAGTCACGAGCAGTACTTC | CASSSVSHEQYF
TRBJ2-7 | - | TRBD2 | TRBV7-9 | TGTGCCAGCAGCAAACTAGCGAGGCCCTACGAGCAGTACTTC | CASSKLARPYEQYF
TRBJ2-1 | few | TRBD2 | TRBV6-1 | TGTGCCAGCAGTGAGCCGACTAGCGGGTACTACAATGAGCAGTTCTTC | CASSEPTSGYYNEQFF
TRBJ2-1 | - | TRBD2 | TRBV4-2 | TGTGCCAGCAGCCAACCCCTCCGTAGCGGGAGGGCCTCCTACAATGAGCAGTTCTTC | CASSQPLRSGRASYNEQFF
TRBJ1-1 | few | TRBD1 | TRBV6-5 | TGTGCCAGCATGACAGGGATTAACACTGAAGCTTTCTTT | CASMTGINTEAFF
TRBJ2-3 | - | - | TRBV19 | TGTGCCAGTAGTATCCTGAGGACAGCTAGCACAGATACGCAGTATTTT | CASSILRTASTDTQYF
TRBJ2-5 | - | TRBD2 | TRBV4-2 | TGTGCCAGCAGCCAACTGGGACTAGACGAGACCCAGTACTTC | CASSQLGLDETQYF
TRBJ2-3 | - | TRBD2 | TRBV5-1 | TGCGCCAGCAGCTTCGCGGGAGGGCCGATGGATACGCAGTATTTT | CASSFAGGPMDTQYF
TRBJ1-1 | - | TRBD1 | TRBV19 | TGTGCCAGTAGTGCATACCCCACAGGACAGGGATCGAACACTGAAGCTTTCTTT | CASSAYPTGQGSNTEAFF
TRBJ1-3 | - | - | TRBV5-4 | TGTGCCAGCAGCTTGGGTCTGGCGGGTAACACCATATATTTT | CASSLGLAGNTIYF
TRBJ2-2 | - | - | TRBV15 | TGTGCCACCAGCAGAGGTGCGGTCCCGGGCACCGGGGAGCTGTTTTTT | CATSRGAVPGTGELFF
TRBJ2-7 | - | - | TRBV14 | TGTGCCAGCAGCCGCGACCGGGACACCTCCTACGAGCAGTACTTC | CASSRDRDTSYEQYF
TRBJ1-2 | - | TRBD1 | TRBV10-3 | TGTGCCATCAGCGCGACAGGGAACTATGGCTACACCTTC | CAISATGNYGYTF
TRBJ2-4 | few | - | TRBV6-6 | TGTGCCAGCAGTCCAGGGGATAAGGTAGCCAAAAACATTCAGTACTTC | CASSPGDKVAKNIQYF
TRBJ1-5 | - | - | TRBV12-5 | TGTGCTAGTGGCATGTTAGGGGCTTTCTGGCCCCAGCATTTT | CASGMLGAFWPQHF
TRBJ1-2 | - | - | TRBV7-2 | TGTGCCAGCAGCTTCGGGGGTGGGGACTATGGCTACACCTTC | CASSFGGGDYGYTF
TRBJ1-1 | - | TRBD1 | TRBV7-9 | TGTGCCAGCAGCGTAGAGACAGGGGCTGGCACTGAAGCTTTCTTT | CASSVETGAGTEAFF
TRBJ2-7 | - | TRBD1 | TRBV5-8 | TGTGCCAGCAGCTTGGGGCTCCATACAGGGGACGAGCAGTACTTC | CASSLGLHTGDEQYF
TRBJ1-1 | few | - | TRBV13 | TGTGCCAGCAGCTCGGGGCTTAAGACAGGTAAAGCTGAAGCTTTCTTT | CASSSGLKTGKAEAFF
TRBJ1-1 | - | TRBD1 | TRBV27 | TGTGCCAGCAGTTTAAAAGGCAGGGGGCAATCTATGAACACTGAAGCTTTCTTT | CASSLKGRGQSMNTEAFF
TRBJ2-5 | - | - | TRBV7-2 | TGTGCCAGCAGCTTAGCAATGACATATCAGTACTTC | CASSLAMTYQYF
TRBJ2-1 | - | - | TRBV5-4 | TGTGCCAGCAGCTTGCGTTGGGATAGCGGACTGGGCTCCTACAATGAGCAGTTCTTC | CASSLRWDSGLGSYNEQFF
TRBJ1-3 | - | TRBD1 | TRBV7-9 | TGTGCCAGCAGATCAACAGGGGGCTCTGGAAACACCATATATTTT | CASRSTGGSGNTIYF
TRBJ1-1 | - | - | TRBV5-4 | TGTGCCAGCAGCTTGGAAGGGGTGGCCACTGAAGCTTTCTTT | CASSLEGVATEAFF
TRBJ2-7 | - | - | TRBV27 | TGTGCCAGCACTCACCCGGACACTTCGTTCCCCTACGAGCAGTACTTC | CASTHPDTSFPYEQYF
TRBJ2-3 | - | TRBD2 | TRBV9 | TGTGCCAGCAGCAGACGTCTAGCGGGGGGCACAGATACGCAGTATTTT | CASSRRLAGGTDTQYF
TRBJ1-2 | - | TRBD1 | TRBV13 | TGTGCCAGCAGCCCAGGGGGCTATGGCTACACCTTC | CASSPGGYGYTF
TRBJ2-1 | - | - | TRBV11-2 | TGTGCCAGCAGCTCCGACAGTTACAATGAGCAGTTCTTC | CASSSDSYNEQFF
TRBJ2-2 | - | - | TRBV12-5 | TGTGCTAGTGGTTTCCTGCTCTCGATGGGGCCTAACACCGGGGAGCTGTTTTTT | CASGFLLSMGPNTGELFF
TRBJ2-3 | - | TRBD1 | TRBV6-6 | TGTGCCAGCAGTGCCTACAGGGGTTACACAGATACGCAGTATTTT | CASSAYRGYTDTQYF
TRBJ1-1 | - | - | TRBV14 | TGTGCCAGCAGCCCTCTGGGGGCGGTGACTGAAGCTTTCTTT | CASSPLGAVTEAFF
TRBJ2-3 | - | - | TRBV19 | TGTGCCAGTAGTATAACGCAGGGGGGATTCGATACGCAGTATTTT | CASSITQGGFDTQYF
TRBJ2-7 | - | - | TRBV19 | TGTGCCAGTAGCTTCGGGACGGGAGCCTACGAGCAGTACTTC | CASSFGTGAYEQYF
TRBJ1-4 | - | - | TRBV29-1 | TGCAGCGCGTTAAACCCGGACGGACATAATGAAAAACTGTTTTTT | CSALNPDGHNEKLFF
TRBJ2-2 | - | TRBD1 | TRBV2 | TGTGCCAGCAGTAGACAGGGGACTTTCACCGGGGAGCTGTTTTTT | CASSRQGTFTGELFF
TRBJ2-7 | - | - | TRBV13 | TGTGCCAGCAGCGTAAACCACGGGGAGCAGTACTTC | CASSVNHGEQYF
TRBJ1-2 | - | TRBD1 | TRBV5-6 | TGTGCCAGCAGCCAAGGACAGGGGATGAAGGGCTACACCTTC | CASSQGQGMKGYTF
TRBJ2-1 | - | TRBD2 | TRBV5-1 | TGCGCCAGCAGCTTGGCCGAGCGGTCTAGCGGGAGCTCCTACAATGAGCAGTTCTTC | CASSLAERSSGSSYNEQFF
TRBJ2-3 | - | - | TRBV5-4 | TGTGCCAGCACAAGGGAGCAGTCTAGCACAGATACGCAGTATTTT | CASTREQSSTDTQYF
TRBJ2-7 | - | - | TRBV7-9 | TGTGCCAGCAGCTTATTAGCGCCTAGCGCGTCCTACGAGCAGTACTTC | CASSLLAPSASYEQYF
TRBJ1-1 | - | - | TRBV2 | TGTGCCAGCAGAACCCAGTATCTCATGAACACTGAAGCTTTCTTT | CASRTQYLMNTEAFF
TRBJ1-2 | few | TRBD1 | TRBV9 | TGTGCCAGCAGCGTAGTCCTCAGGACAGGGAACAACTATGGCTACACCTTC | CASSVVLRTGNNYGYTF
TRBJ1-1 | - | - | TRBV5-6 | TGTGCCAGCAGCTTAGCAGGGGCCACTGAAGCTTTCTTT | CASSLAGATEAFF
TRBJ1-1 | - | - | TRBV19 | TGTGCCAGTACCCAAACTGCGTATACCACTGAAGCTTTCTTT | CASTQTAYTTEAFF